This T cell receptor (beta chain) was sequenced for a study of shared clonotypes between healthy human individuals. The assay was carried out at the deep level. How the authors handled the data: For the immunoSEQ data, sequences were junction-only without quality scores, so filtering differed. Profiling relied on immunoSEQ multiplex PCR, and the TCRdb table lists in-frame clones only, not all of them. V, J and clone size were drawn from that table, and D and trimming were deduced from the DNA. The data show over a million clones, around four fifths seen once. Every one of the donors was a Caucasian adult that lived in Nashville, Tennessee. From CD4+ cells came CD45RA+ naive and CD45RA-negative memory subsets. Germline V lookup: CDR1 LNHDA, CDR2 SQIVND (reference sequence). V shed 5 bases and J shed 4 bases, with 11 bases lying between them. CDR3 length: 14 amino acids.

Sample: memory CD4+ T cells sorted from blood. Subset: CD45RA-negative fraction. The receptor was derived from a man between 18 and 35 years old in good health. The rearrangement joins TRBV19 to TRBJ2-2; D is possibly TRBD2 (6 bases). This chain's CDR3 is CASSVQGGTGELFF. For the CDR3, the DNA is TGTGCCAGTAGTGTCCAGGGAGGCACCGGGGAGCTGTTTTTT. The variable domain in full, completed from reference TRBV19 and TRBJ2-2, reads DGGITQSPKYLFRKEGQNVTLSCEQNLNHDAMYWYRQDPGQGLRLIYYSQIVNDFQKGDIAEGYSVSREKKESFPLTVTSAQKNPTAFYLCASSVQGGTGELFFGEGSRLTVL.